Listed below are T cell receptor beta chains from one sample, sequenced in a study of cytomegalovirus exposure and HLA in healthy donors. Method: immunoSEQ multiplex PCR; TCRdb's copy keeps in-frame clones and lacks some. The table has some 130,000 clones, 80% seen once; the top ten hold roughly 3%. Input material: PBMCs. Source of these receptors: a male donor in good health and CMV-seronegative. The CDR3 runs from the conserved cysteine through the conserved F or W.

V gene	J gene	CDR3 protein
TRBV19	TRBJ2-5	CASSIGGYGEETQYF
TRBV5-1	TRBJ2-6	CASSAGTGGSGANGLTF
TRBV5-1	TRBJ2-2	CASSFFGGELFF
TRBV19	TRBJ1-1	CASSILTEAFF
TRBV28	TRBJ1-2	CASSFDSELSGYTF
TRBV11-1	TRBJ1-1	CASSLVTGTEAFF
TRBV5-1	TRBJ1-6	CASSLGTYNSPLHF
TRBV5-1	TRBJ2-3	CASSSGLSPSTDTQYF
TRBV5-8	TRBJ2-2	CASSFPGLAYTGELFF
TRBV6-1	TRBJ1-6	CASSVTGLSSYNSPLHF
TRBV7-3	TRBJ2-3	CASSLGGGGSFTDTQYF
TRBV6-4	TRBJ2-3	CASSEDKAGGVDTQYF
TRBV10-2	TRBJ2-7	CASSGTGGWGQYF
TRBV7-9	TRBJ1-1	CASSPTTGGPFF
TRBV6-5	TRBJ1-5	CASSYRRGDQPQHF
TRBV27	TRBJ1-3	CASSRGSGNTIYF
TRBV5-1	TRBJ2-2	CASSFRQGVGELFF
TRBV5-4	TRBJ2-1	CASSLKGYNEQFF
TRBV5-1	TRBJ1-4	CASSLATTNEKLFF
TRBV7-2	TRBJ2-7	CASSLRSVGAYEQYF
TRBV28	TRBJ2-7	CASRRLTGSYEQYF
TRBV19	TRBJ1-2	CASSTKFPYDYGYTF
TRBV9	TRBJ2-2	CASSVASRGTGELFF
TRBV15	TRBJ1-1	CATTLGQGATEAFF
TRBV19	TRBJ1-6	CASKKSVNSPLHF
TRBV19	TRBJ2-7	CASSFSGASSYEQYF
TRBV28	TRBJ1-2	CASSFFNGYTF
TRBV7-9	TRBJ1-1	CASSFVEANTEAFF
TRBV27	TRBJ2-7	CASSLIGTAPYEQYF
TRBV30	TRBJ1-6	CAWSVSRTGGLGDSPLHF
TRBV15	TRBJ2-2	CATSRGGLNTGELFF
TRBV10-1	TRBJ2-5	CASSEGGRAQYF
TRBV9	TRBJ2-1	CASSVVGTSDEQFF
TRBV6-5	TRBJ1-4	CASRLTATNEKLFF
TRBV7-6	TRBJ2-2	CASRQTGNTGELFF
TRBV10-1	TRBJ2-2	CASSESGTGRNTGELFF
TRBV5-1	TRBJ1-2	CASSEGTANYGYTF
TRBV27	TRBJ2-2	CASSLHQRGAINTGELFF
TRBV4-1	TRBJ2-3	CASSQDKGASTDTQYF
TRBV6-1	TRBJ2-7	CASSGGTTSYEQYF